This T cell receptor beta chain was recovered during a study of tumor-infiltrating lymphocytes in primary liver carcinoma. Points on this clonotype: The junction departs from germline at one end; a sequencing error may be responsible.

Reverse transcription of roughly 470 ng total RNA with a constant-region primer produced TCR beta cDNA. Modified slightly, ARM-PCR produced TCR beta libraries over three nested multiplex PCR rounds. The first two PCR rounds, roughly 9 cycles each, used TRBV1-TRBV30 forward primers and a C-beta reverse primer. TCRdb reprocessed the multiplex PCR reads with MiXCR, giving one entry per CDR3 protein. The table shows about 48,000 distinct CDR3 sequences, with about 73% occurring only once. Between about 18 and 33 mg of unsorted bulk tissue served as the source from which RNA and DNA were co-extracted. The CDR3 runs 17 residues. Germline CDR1 MNHNS, CDR2 SASEGT.

The chain employs TRBV6-1 and TRBJ1-2; D unresolved. The TCR sequence derives from a man aged 35 to 55 with primary liver carcinoma and hepatitis B virus infection. Material for sequencing was liver tumor tissue from sampling region 3. Subset noted: tumor region T3, left-lateral pole. CDR3 sequence: CTSRVRPFGVANYGYTF. The CDR3 DNA sequence: TGTACCAGCCGTGTACGACCGTTCGGGGTAGCGAACTATGGCTACACCTTC.